The rows below give T cell receptor beta chains drawn from one sample of a study of CD8 T cells in ankylosing spondylitis. In TCRdb, the 5' RACE reads were re-called with MiXCR into one record per CDR3 protein. The sample yields a few hundred thousand distinct CDR3 sequences, 20% to 25% seen once. Material: blood, either unsorted or a sorted T cell fraction (not recorded which). Receptors were obtained from a male donor with ankylosing spondylitis or in good health (not recorded which). CDR3s include the opening cysteine and the closing phenylalanine or tryptophan. The D gene is left open where the match is weak. Size values are once, few and many counts, or a class for expanded clones, and some rows have none.

CDR3 DNA: TGTGCCAGCAGTTTAGAGGGCCGTCACAACACCATATATTTT
CDR3 protein: CASSLEGRHNTIYF
D gene: .
clone size: few
J gene: TRBJ1-3
V gene: TRBV12-3/TRBV12-4

CDR3 DNA: TGTGCCAGCAGTTTATACCCCGGGGGTAGCTTAGTAACCTACGAGCAGTACTTC
CDR3 protein: CASSLYPGGSLVTYEQYF
D gene: .
clone size: .
J gene: TRBJ2-7
V gene: TRBV27

CDR3 DNA: TGTGCCAGCAGCGTATCAGGATCGGTTCAGCCCCAGCATTTT
CDR3 protein: CASSVSGSVQPQHF
D gene: .
clone size: .
J gene: TRBJ1-5
V gene: TRBV9

CDR3 DNA: TGTGCCAGCAGTTCGTTGACTAGCGTCTCCTACGAGCAGTACTTC
CDR3 protein: CASSSLTSVSYEQYF
D gene: TRBD2
clone size: once
J gene: TRBJ2-7
V gene: TRBV27

CDR3 DNA: TGTGCCAGCGGATTTGACAGGGGGCTGAACGAGCAGTACTTC
CDR3 protein: CASGFDRGLNEQYF
D gene: TRBD1
clone size: few
J gene: TRBJ2-7
V gene: TRBV12-3/TRBV12-4

CDR3 DNA: TGTGCCAGCACCAGCGGGACAGGATACACCGGGGAGCTGTTTTTT
CDR3 protein: CASTSGTGYTGELFF
D gene: .
clone size: .
J gene: TRBJ2-2
V gene: TRBV6-7

CDR3 DNA: TGTGCCAGCAGTGAGGGTTTGGGGGGCTGGGGGAATGAGCAGTTCTTC
CDR3 protein: CASSEGLGGWGNEQFF
D gene: .
clone size: .
J gene: TRBJ2-1
V gene: TRBV25-1

CDR3 DNA: TGCAGCGTTGAAGTTGGGGAGAACTCCTACGAGCAGTACTTC
CDR3 protein: CSVEVGENSYEQYF
D gene: .
clone size: few
J gene: TRBJ2-7
V gene: TRBV29-1

CDR3 DNA: TGCAGTGCTAGGCGAACCGAGACAGGGGCCCCCTACGAGCAGTACTTC
CDR3 protein: CSARRTETGAPYEQYF
D gene: TRBD1
clone size: .
J gene: TRBJ2-7
V gene: TRBV20-1

CDR3 DNA: TGCGCCAGCAGCGATGGACCCTTCACCTACGAGCAGTACTTC
CDR3 protein: CASSDGPFTYEQYF
D gene: .
clone size: .
J gene: TRBJ2-7
V gene: TRBV5-1

CDR3 DNA: TGCGCCAGCAGCCAAGAAGGGGACAGTGCCCAAGAGACCCAGTACTTC
CDR3 protein: CASSQEGDSAQETQYF
D gene: TRBD1
clone size: few
J gene: TRBJ2-5
V gene: TRBV4-1

CDR3 DNA: TGTGCCAGCAGTTTTCAGGGGTCGGTCCAAGAGACCCAGTACTTC
CDR3 protein: CASSFQGSVQETQYF
D gene: .
clone size: few
J gene: TRBJ2-5
V gene: TRBV12-3/TRBV12-4

CDR3 DNA: TGCGCCAGCAGCGGGGGACTGACAGTAACTAATGAAAAACTGTTTTTT
CDR3 protein: CASSGGLTVTNEKLFF
D gene: .
clone size: .
J gene: TRBJ1-4
V gene: TRBV4-1

CDR3 DNA: TGTGCCAGCATTCTCGCATCCGTTCGCTATAGGGAGACCCAGTACTTC
CDR3 protein: CASILASVRYRETQYF
D gene: .
clone size: few
J gene: TRBJ2-5
V gene: TRBV6-5

CDR3 DNA: TGTGCCAGCAGACTAGCGGGGGGTCAACACAATGAGCAGTTCTTC
CDR3 protein: CASRLAGGQHNEQFF
D gene: TRBD2
clone size: few
J gene: TRBJ2-1
V gene: TRBV2

CDR3 DNA: TGTGCCAGCAGTCCACTAACCCTGGGTGAGCAGTACTTC
CDR3 protein: CASSPLTLGEQYF
D gene: .
clone size: many
J gene: TRBJ2-7
V gene: TRBV12-3/TRBV12-4

CDR3 DNA: TGTGCCCTTCGGGGGGGGAACTATGGCTACACCTTC
CDR3 protein: CALRGGNYGYTF
D gene: .
clone size: few
J gene: TRBJ1-2
V gene: TRBV12-3/TRBV12-4

CDR3 DNA: TGTGCCAGCAGCGACAGCCAGGCAAACCAAGAGACCCAGTACTTC
CDR3 protein: CASSDSQANQETQYF
D gene: .
clone size: .
J gene: TRBJ2-5
V gene: TRBV3-1

CDR3 DNA: TGTGCCACCAGGGGGGGTGGGGACAGCTCCTACGAGCAGTACTTC
CDR3 protein: CATRGGGDSSYEQYF
D gene: .
clone size: .
J gene: TRBJ2-7
V gene: TRBV15

CDR3 DNA: TGTGCCACCAGCAGAGTTTCTCCAACTAATGAAAAACTGTTTTTT
CDR3 protein: CATSRVSPTNEKLFF
D gene: .
clone size: many
J gene: TRBJ1-4
V gene: TRBV15

CDR3 DNA: TGTGCCAGCAGTTTGGACTGGCGCGAGCAGTACTTC
CDR3 protein: CASSLDWREQYF
D gene: .
clone size: .
J gene: TRBJ2-7
V gene: TRBV12-3/TRBV12-4

CDR3 DNA: TGTGCCAGCAGCGTAACGGCTAGCGGGGGAGATACGCAGTATTTT
CDR3 protein: CASSVTASGGDTQYF
D gene: TRBD2
clone size: few
J gene: TRBJ2-3
V gene: TRBV9

CDR3 DNA: TGTGCCACCAGCAGAGAACGCAGCAACTATGGCTACACCTTC
CDR3 protein: CATSRERSNYGYTF
D gene: .
clone size: .
J gene: TRBJ1-2
V gene: TRBV15

CDR3 DNA: TGTGCCACATCCATCGGGGGGGCGACTGAAGCTTTCTTT
CDR3 protein: CATSIGGATEAFF
D gene: .
clone size: few
J gene: TRBJ1-1
V gene: TRBV24-1

CDR3 DNA: TGCAGCGTGCCGGGACAGGGCGTTGGCTACACCTTC
CDR3 protein: CSVPGQGVGYTF
D gene: TRBD1
clone size: few
J gene: TRBJ1-2
V gene: TRBV29-1

CDR3 DNA: TGTGCCAGCAGTTTAATAGGGTCCTCTCAGCCCCAGCATTTT
CDR3 protein: CASSLIGSSQPQHF
D gene: .
clone size: .
J gene: TRBJ1-5
V gene: TRBV27

CDR3 DNA: TGTGCCAGCAAATCCTCTGGGGACACGTACTACGAGCAGTACTTC
CDR3 protein: CASKSSGDTYYEQYF
D gene: .
clone size: .
J gene: TRBJ2-7
V gene: TRBV12-3/TRBV12-4

CDR3 DNA: TGTGCCAGCAGCTTTGGGGACAGGGTCTACGAGCAGTACTTC
CDR3 protein: CASSFGDRVYEQYF
D gene: TRBD1
clone size: .
J gene: TRBJ2-7
V gene: TRBV5-4

CDR3 DNA: TGTGCCAGCAGTGATGACAGGGGCAACAATGAGCAGTTCTTC
CDR3 protein: CASSDDRGNNEQFF
D gene: TRBD1
clone size: .
J gene: TRBJ2-1
V gene: TRBV25-1

CDR3 DNA: TGTGCCAGCAGCTCCACTCTAGGCTATGGCTACACCTTC
CDR3 protein: CASSSTLGYGYTF
D gene: .
clone size: few
J gene: TRBJ1-2
V gene: TRBV5-5

CDR3 DNA: TGTGCCAGCAGTTTACCCAATCATAAGCAGTACTTC
CDR3 protein: CASSLPNHKQYF
D gene: .
clone size: many
J gene: TRBJ2-7
V gene: TRBV12-3/TRBV12-4

CDR3 DNA: TGCAGCGTTCTCACAGGGGGGAGCTATGGCTACACCTTC
CDR3 protein: CSVLTGGSYGYTF
D gene: TRBD1
clone size: many
J gene: TRBJ1-2
V gene: TRBV29-1

CDR3 DNA: TGTGCCAGCAGGCCCGGGGGGGCCGAGACAGATACGCAGTATTTT
CDR3 protein: CASRPGGAETDTQYF
D gene: TRBD2
clone size: .
J gene: TRBJ2-3
V gene: TRBV28

CDR3 DNA: TGTGCCAGCAGCTTAACGGGTGGGGCCCCGTCAGAGCAGTACTTC
CDR3 protein: CASSLTGGAPSEQYF
D gene: .
clone size: .
J gene: TRBJ2-7
V gene: TRBV7-3

CDR3 DNA: TGCAGCGTTGGCTTGCCGGTAAGCTCCTACAATGAGCAGTTCTTC
CDR3 protein: CSVGLPVSSYNEQFF
D gene: .
clone size: few
J gene: TRBJ2-1
V gene: TRBV29-1

CDR3 DNA: TGTGCCAGAGGCGGGGCCGCCGGGGAGCTGTTTTTT
CDR3 protein: CARGGAAGELFF
D gene: .
clone size: few
J gene: TRBJ2-2
V gene: TRBV7-9

CDR3 DNA: TGTGCCAGCCTTGGACAGGGAGACTCTGGGGCCAACGTCCTGACTTTC
CDR3 protein: CASLGQGDSGANVLTF
D gene: TRBD1
clone size: .
J gene: TRBJ2-6
V gene: TRBV6-1

CDR3 DNA: TGTGCCAGCAGCCCCTTTTATATGGGGACGAACACTGAAGCTTTCTTT
CDR3 protein: CASSPFYMGTNTEAFF
D gene: .
clone size: few
J gene: TRBJ1-1
V gene: TRBV7-9

CDR3 DNA: TGTGCCAGCAGTGAATTGGGGGGCCCCAACAATGAGCAGTTCTTC
CDR3 protein: CASSELGGPNNEQFF
D gene: .
clone size: .
J gene: TRBJ2-1
V gene: TRBV6-1